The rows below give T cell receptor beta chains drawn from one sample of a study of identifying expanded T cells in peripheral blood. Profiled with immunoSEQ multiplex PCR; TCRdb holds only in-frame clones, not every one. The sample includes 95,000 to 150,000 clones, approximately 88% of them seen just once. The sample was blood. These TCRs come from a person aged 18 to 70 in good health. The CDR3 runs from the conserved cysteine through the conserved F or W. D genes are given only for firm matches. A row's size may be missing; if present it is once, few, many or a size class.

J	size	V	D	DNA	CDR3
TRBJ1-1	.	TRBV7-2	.	TGTGCCAGCAGCTTAGGGGGTCGTGGGATGAACACTGAAGCTTTCTTT	CASSLGGRGMNTEAFF
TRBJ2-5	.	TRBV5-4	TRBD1	TGTGCCAGCAGCTTGGCGGGACAGGCTGCTCAAGAGACCCAGTACTTC	CASSLAGQAAQETQYF
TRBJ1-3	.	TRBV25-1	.	TGTGCCAGCAGTGAAGCCAGGGACTCTGGAAACACCATATATTTT	CASSEARDSGNTIYF
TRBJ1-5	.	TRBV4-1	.	TGCGCCAGCAGCCAATTCGGGGAGGGGGTTTCGGGTCAGCCCCAGCATTTT	CASSQFGEGVSGQPQHF
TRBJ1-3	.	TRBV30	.	TGTGCCTGGCAGAGAGGAGGCTCTGGAAACACCATATATTTT	CAWQRGGSGNTIYF
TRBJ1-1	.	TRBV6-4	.	TGTGCCAGCAGTGAGGTTCTCGGTGCTGGGGGAGCTTTCTTT	CASSEVLGAGGAFF
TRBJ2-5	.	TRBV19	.	TGTGCCAGTAGTATAAGGGGAAGGGAGACCCAGTACTTC	CASSIRGRETQYF
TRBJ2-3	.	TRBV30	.	TGTGCCTGGAGTTCCCCGGGACCAACCCTCACAGATACGCAGTATTTT	CAWSSPGPTLTDTQYF
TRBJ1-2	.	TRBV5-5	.	TGTGCCAGCAGCTTGGAAGGGTTGATCGTAGTTGGTGGCTACACCTTC	CASSLEGLIVVGGYTF
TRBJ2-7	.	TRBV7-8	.	TGTGCCAGCAGCTTAGCGACACCTGGGGAGCAGTACTTC	CASSLATPGEQYF
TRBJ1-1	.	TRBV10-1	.	TGCGCCAGCACTATACTGGCAGGACTAAACACTGAAGCTTTCTTT	CASTILAGLNTEAFF
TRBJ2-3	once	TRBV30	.	TGTGCCTGGAGTGTCGGGGATACGCAGTATTTT	CAWSVGDTQYF
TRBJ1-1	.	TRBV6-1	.	TGTGCCAGCAGAGGATTAAAGCGGAACACTGAAGCTTTCTTT	CASRGLKRNTEAFF
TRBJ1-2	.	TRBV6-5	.	TGTGCCAGCAGTTACCGGGCCTGGGGGACCTATGGCTACACCTTC	CASSYRAWGTYGYTF
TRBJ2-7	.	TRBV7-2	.	TGTGCCAGCAGCCCGACGGGAACTGCCTACGAGCAGTACTTC	CASSPTGTAYEQYF
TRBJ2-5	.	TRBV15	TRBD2	TGTGCCACCAGCACCCCTTTAGGGAGTGGGGGTCGCAGCGGGGGGCGCCAAGAGACCCAGTACTTC	CATSTPLGSGGRSGGRQETQYF
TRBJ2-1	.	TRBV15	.	TGTGCCACCAGCAGAGATCGGAGCGTCTCCTACAATGAGCAGTTCTTC	CATSRDRSVSYNEQFF
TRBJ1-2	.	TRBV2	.	TGTGCCAGCACCACCGGGACCCCCTGGGGCTATGGCTACACCTTC	CASTTGTPWGYGYTF
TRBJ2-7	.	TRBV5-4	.	TGTGCCAGCAGCTTGGGAATCGGGACTGAATACGAGCAGTACTTC	CASSLGIGTEYEQYF
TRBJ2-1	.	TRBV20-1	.	TGCAGTGCTAGAGATGGGGCGGGGCAGTTCTTC	CSARDGAGQFF
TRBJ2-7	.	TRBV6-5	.	TGTGCCAGCAGACAGGGTAACTACGAGCAGTACTTC	CASRQGNYEQYF
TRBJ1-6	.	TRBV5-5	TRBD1	TGTGCCAGCAGCACTTCGACAGGGACTTCACCCCTCCACTTT	CASSTSTGTSPLHF
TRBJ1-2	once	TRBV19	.	TGTGCCAGTAGGGAGGACTATGGCTACACCTTC	CASREDYGYTF
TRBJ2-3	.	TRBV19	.	TGTGCCAGCCAACAGAGAGGCACAGATACGCAGTATTTT	CASQQRGTDTQYF
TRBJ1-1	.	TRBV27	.	TGTGCCAGCAGTTTATTCCCGACCGGGAACACTGAAGCTTTCTTT	CASSLFPTGNTEAFF
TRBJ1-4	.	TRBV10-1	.	TGCGCCAGCAAGAGGCCGTCAACTAATGAAAAACTGTTTTTT	CASKRPSTNEKLFF
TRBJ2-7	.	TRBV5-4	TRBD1	TGTGCCAGCAGCCCCACAGGGGGCGAGCAGTACTTC	CASSPTGGEQYF
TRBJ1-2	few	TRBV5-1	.	TGCGCCAGCAGCTTGGGTAGTGGTGGCTACACCTTC	CASSLGSGGYTF
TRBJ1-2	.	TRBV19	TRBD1	TGTGCCAGTAGTAGACAGGGCGATGGCTACACCTTC	CASSRQGDGYTF
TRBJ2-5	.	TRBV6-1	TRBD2	TGTGCCAGCGGGCTAGCGGGAGCTCAAGAGACCCAGTACTTC	CASGLAGAQETQYF
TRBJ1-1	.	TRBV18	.	TGTGCCAGCTCACCCCAAGCCGGAACCCCGGTAGCTTTCTTT	CASSPQAGTPVAFF
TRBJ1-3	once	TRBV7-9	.	TGTGCCAGCAGCATGATCGGGGCGGGAAACACCATATATTTT	CASSMIGAGNTIYF
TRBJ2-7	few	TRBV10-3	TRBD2	TGTGCCATCTGGGGCGGGACTAGCGGCTACGAGCAGTACTTC	CAIWGGTSGYEQYF
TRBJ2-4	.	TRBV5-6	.	TGTGCCAGCAGCTTCATCTCAGGGGCCAAAAACATTCAGTACTTC	CASSFISGAKNIQYF
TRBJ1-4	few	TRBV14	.	TGTGCCAGCAGCCAGAGTAATGAAAAACTGTTTTTT	CASSQSNEKLFF
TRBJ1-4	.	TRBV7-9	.	TGTGCCGTGAGGGGTCCAACTAATGAAAAACTGTTTTTT	CAVRGPTNEKLFF
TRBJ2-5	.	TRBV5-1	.	TGCGCCAGCAGCTTGGAGGGGGGAACAGAGACCCAGTACTTC	CASSLEGGTETQYF
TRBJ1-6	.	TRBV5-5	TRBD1	TGTGCCAGCAGCTCTATATCAATCGGGACAGGTGATCCTTCACCCCTCCACTTT	CASSSISIGTGDPSPLHF
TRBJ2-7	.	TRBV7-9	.	TGTGCCAGCGGTTTAGGGGACTACGAGCAGTACTTC	CASGLGDYEQYF
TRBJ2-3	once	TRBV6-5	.	TGTGCCAGCAGTTACTCTGGGGGGCCCACAGATACGCAGTATTTT	CASSYSGGPTDTQYF
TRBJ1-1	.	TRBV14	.	TGTGCCAGCAGCCAGGGGTTCCTGACTGAAGCTTTCTTT	CASSQGFLTEAFF
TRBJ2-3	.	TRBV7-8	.	TGTGCCAGCAGCTTATTGCGGAGCACAGATACGCAGTATTTT	CASSLLRSTDTQYF
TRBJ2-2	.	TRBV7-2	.	TGTGCCAGCTCTTGGTCTGGGCACCTGAACACCGGGGAGCTGTTTTTT	CASSWSGHLNTGELFF
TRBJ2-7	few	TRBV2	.	TGTGCCAGCAAGCTGGGAGGTAGCGAGCAGTACTTC	CASKLGGSEQYF
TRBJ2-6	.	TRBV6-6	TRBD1	TGTGCCAGCAGTCCCGGGACAGGGAACGGGGCCAACGTCCTGACTTTC	CASSPGTGNGANVLTF
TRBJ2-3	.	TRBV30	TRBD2	TGTGCCTGGGCCCGGGGGGTCACAGATACGCAGTATTTT	CAWARGVTDTQYF
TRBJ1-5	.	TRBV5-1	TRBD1	TGCGCCACCAGCCGGACAGGGGAACAGCCCCAGCATTTT	CATSRTGEQPQHF
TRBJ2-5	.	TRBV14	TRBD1	TGTGCCAGCAGCCAGAGATTGGGACAGGGACCTGCGACCCAGTACTTC	CASSQRLGQGPATQYF
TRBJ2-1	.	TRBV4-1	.	TGCGCCAGCAGCCTTACCGACTGGGGGGGGCAAAACAATGAGCAGTTCTTC	CASSLTDWGGQNNEQFF
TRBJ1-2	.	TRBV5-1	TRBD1	TGCGCCAGCAGCTTAATGCCCGGGACAGGGATCGTTGGCTACACCTTC	CASSLMPGTGIVGYTF
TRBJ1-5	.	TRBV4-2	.	TGTGCCAGCAGCTTCGCCGGCCAGGGGACACTGCCCCAGCATTTT	CASSFAGQGTLPQHF
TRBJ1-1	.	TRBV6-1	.	TGTGCCAGCAGGGTTGATCGGGGACTCACTGAAGCTTTCTTT	CASRVDRGLTEAFF
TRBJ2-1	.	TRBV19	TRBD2	TGTGCCAGTAGTATAATAACGACTAGCGGGGATCGCAATGAGCAGTTCTTC	CASSIITTSGDRNEQFF